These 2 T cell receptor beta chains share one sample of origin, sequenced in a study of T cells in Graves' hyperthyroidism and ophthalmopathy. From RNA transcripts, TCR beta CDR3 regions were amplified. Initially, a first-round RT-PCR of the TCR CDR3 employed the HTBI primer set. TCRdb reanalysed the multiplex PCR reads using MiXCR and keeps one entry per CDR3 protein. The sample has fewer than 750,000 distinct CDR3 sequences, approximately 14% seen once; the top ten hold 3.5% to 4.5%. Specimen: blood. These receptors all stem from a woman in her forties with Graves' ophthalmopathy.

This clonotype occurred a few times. CDR3 in amino acids: CANEQGLGGYTF. CDR3 coding DNA: TGTGCCAACGAACAGGGGCTGGGTGGCTACACCTTC. The V call is TRBV9, the J call TRBJ1-2; 7 nucleotides agree with TRBD1. CDR3 length: 12 amino acids. CDR1 and CDR2 (germline): SGDLS, YYNGEE. V gave up 9 bases and J gave up 7 bases; unmatched junction bases: 9. Based on the CDR3 plus reference TRBV9 and TRBJ1-2, the full variable domain is DSGVTQTPKHLITATGQRVTLRCSPRSGDLSVYWYQQSLDQGLQFLIQYYNGEERAKGNILERFSAQQFPDLHSELNLSSLELGDSALYFCANEQGLGGYTFGSGTRLTVV.

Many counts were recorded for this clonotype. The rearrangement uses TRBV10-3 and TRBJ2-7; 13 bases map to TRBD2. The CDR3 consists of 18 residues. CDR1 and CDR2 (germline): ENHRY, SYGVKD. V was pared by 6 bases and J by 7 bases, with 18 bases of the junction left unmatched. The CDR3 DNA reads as TGTGCCATCAGGGGAAGTACCGGGACTAGCGGGATCACTGGAGAGCAGTACTTC. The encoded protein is CAIRGSTGTSGITGEQYF.